The T cell receptor beta chain described here comes from a study of human T cells and chemical hapten exposure. Overall study: During the roughly 25-week study period, patients had diphenylcyclopropenone applied to the scalp every week. Findings and caveats of the study: Patch test score tracked positively with PT1 expanded TCR counts. Expanded TCRs showed more large CDR3 clusters than pre-sensitization or healthy control sets.

Germline V CDR1 and CDR2: SGDLS, YYNGEE. The CDR3 runs to 16 residues. With V trimmed by 4 bases and J by 9 bases, 13 bases remained unmatched. Remarks on this clonotype: Antigen: not known.

TCRdb redid the calling of the RACE reads with MiXCR, one entry per CDR3 protein. The sample lists 150,000 to 200,000 distinct CDR3 sequences, 20% to 25% seen once, with under 7.5% in the top ten. Described time point: patch test 1, 2 weeks after DPC sensitization. Treatment described: therapeutic diphenylcyclopropenone sensitization with weekly scalp DPC. The total RNA was obtained from whole blood that was not fractionated. This specimen consisted of whole blood, obtained in connection with sensitization to the hapten diphenylcyclopropenone (DPC). The source of this sequence is a woman in her forties or fifties with alopecia areata. Some clones in this sample may be carry-over from other donors' samples. The V gene is TRBV9, the J gene TRBJ2-1; 10 nucleotides line up with TRBD2. Here the CDR3 reads CASSPTVLLAGVEQFF. The DNA for the CDR3 is TGTGCCAGCAGCCCCACCGTCCTGCTAGCGGGAGTTGAGCAGTTCTTC.